The sequence of this T cell receptor (beta chain) was determined in a study of blood T cell repertoires in COVID-19. In the study overall: COVID-19 samples collected from the United States, Italy and Spain covered acute and convalescent phases. PBMCs, B-cell-depleted T cells, or T cells were the source of the cDNA or gDNA that made up the material.

Original processing notes: Scientists estimated how many nucleated cells there were by amplifying reference gene primers. TCRdb's copy holds only in-frame clones and misses some; the assay was immunoSEQ multiplex PCR. That table gives V, J and clone size, and the DNA gave D and trimming. The table has 150,000 to 200,000 clones, approximately 80% seen once. The ends were cut back, 2 bases at V and 13 bases at J, with 14 bases in the middle. In germline, CDR1 is LGHNT, CDR2 FRNRAP. The CDR3 has 12 residues. The receptor's source is a woman older than 75 with acute or convalescent COVID-19. V and J are TRBV12-5 and TRBJ1-2; possible D gene TRBD1, 5 bases. Sequencing was done on a sample of peripheral blood. The CDR3 sequence is CASGLMGEGGTF. CDR3 sequence (DNA): TGTGCTAGTGGTTTGATGGGGGAGGGCGGCACCTTC.